This T cell receptor (beta chain) was identified in a study of lymphopenia after photon versus proton radiotherapy. TCRdb keeps only in-frame clones here, not all; method: immunoSEQ multiplex PCR. This table has fewer than 45,000 clones, about 82% appearing once. Whole-study findings and limits: Post-nadir diversity loss with photons came from oligoclonal expansion, particularly CD8+ Temra cells. Only patients who died were analyzed for survival; proton advantage is unproven.

Note on this clone: Its antigen is currently unknown.

Sequenced here: peripheral blood, sampled from a patient treated with proton-based radiotherapy. The origin of this receptor is a woman aged 70-85 years with pancreatic cancer. Some clones in this sample may be carry-over from other donors' samples.

The CDR3 is CASSLLGGVNEQFF. CDR3 in DNA: TGTGCCAGCAGCTTATTAGGCGGGGTCAATGAGCAGTTCTTC. The chain joins TRBV11-1 to TRBJ2-1, with a weak D call TRBD2 (6 bases). V was pared by 2 bases and J by 6 bases, with 11 bases between. Germline V lookup: CDR1 SGHAT, CDR2 FQDESV (reference sequence). The CDR3 is 14 amino acids.